This entry lists 19 T cell receptor beta chains sequenced from one sample in a study of blood T cell repertoires in COVID-19. The assay was immunoSEQ multiplex PCR, and TCRdb's table has in-frame clones only and misses some. The sample shows around 200,000 clones, about 82% of them seen only once. The sample was PBMCs or T cells enriched from blood (not recorded which). These receptors originate from a man aged 40-49 years with acute COVID-19.

The chain has TRBV2 and TRBJ2-2, with no clear D. V was trimmed by 7 bases and J by 4 bases, leaving 13 bases between them. The germline V gene has CDR1 SNHLY and CDR2 FYNNEI. The CDR3 sequence is 14 residues long. CDR3 residues: CASTPGRSTGELFF. The CDR3 DNA sequence: TGTGCCAGCACCCCGGGTAGAAGCACCGGGGAGCTGTTTTTT.

The chain recombines TRBV5-1 with TRBJ2-3; 7 bases map to TRBD1. The junction had 6 bases not matched to a gene; V was cut back by 0 bases and J by 5 bases. This CDR3 is built from 15 residues. Germline lookup yields CDR1 SGHRS and CDR2 YFSETQ. The DNA for the CDR3 is TGCGCCAGCAGCTTGGGACAGGGAGTGGTAGATACGCAGTATTTT. Its translation: CASSLGQGVVDTQYF. Full variable domain (remainder filled in from reference TRBV5-1 and TRBJ2-3): KAGVTQTPRYLIKTRGQQVTLSCSPISGHRSVSWYQQTPGQGLQFLFEYFSETQRNKGNFPGRFSGRQFSNSRSEMNVSTLELGDSALYLCASSLGQGVVDTQYFGPGTRLTVL.

On this clone: This specimen includes other DNA sequences encoding the same CDR3. The chain has TRBV28 and TRBJ1-5, with D unresolved. This CDR3 contains 13 residues. V was clipped by 6 bases and J by 0 bases, with 6 bases between them. Per the germline V gene, CDR1 is MDHEN and CDR2 is SYDVKM. The DNA for the CDR3 is TGTGCCAGCAGACTCTATAGCAATCAGCCCCAGCATTTT. This sequence encodes CASRLYSNQPQHF.

The genes are TRBV30 and TRBJ2-1; 10 nucleotides agree with TRBD2. Unmatched junction bases numbered 9, after V lost 2 bases and J lost 14 bases. In germline, CDR1 is GTSNPN, CDR2 SVGIG (reference sequence). The CDR3 is 13 amino acids. CDR3 loop: CAWSLTGTSDEFF. CDR3 DNA sequence: TGTGCCTGGAGTTTAACGGGGACTAGCGATGAGTTCTTC.

This clone was seen a handful of times. The chain uses TRBV15 and TRBJ2-3; D possibly corresponds to TRBD1 (6 bases). V was cut by 1 base and J by 7 bases, with 27 bases left in between. Germline V gene lookup returns CDR1 LNHNV and CDR2 YYDKDF (reference sequence). The CDR3 is 19 residues long. In DNA form, the CDR3 reads TGTGCCACCAGCAGAGTGGACGGGATTGGGGCAGGGGCGTTGTATACGCAGTATTTT. It encodes CATSRVDGIGAGALYTQYF.

The gene calls are TRBV10-3 and TRBJ2-2; 7 bases fit TRBD2. The germline gives CDR1 ENHRY, CDR2 SYGVKD. The CDR3 is made up of 15 amino acids. V lost 7 bases, J lost 4 bases, and 9 bases stayed unmatched. The CDR3 reads CAIMGGTGSTGELFF. DNA of the CDR3: TGTGCCATCATGGGGGGGACGGGGAGCACCGGGGAGCTGTTTTTT.

The chain is built from TRBV2 and TRBJ2-1; 7 bases are shared with TRBD2. CDR1 and CDR2 from the germline V gene are SNHLY and FYNNEI. V trimming: 7 bases; J trimming: 6 bases; junction bases outside the gene matches: 3. The length of the CDR3 is 12 residues. The CDR3, as DNA: TGTGCCAGCAACGGACTAGTCAATGAGCAGTTCTTC. Encoded protein: CASNGLVNEQFF.

In this sample, this clone turned up a few times. V usage is TRBV5-1 and J usage is TRBJ2-5; maybe TRBD1 (6 bases). Trimming left V 0 bases short and J 4 bases short, with 7 bases between. This CDR3 has 13 residues. Germline values: CDR1 SGHRS, CDR2 YFSETQ. CDR3 residues: CASSLETGETQYF. The CDR3 DNA sequence: TGCGCCAGCAGCTTGGAGACAGGAGAGACCCAGTACTTC.

The rearrangement links TRBV6-4 to TRBJ2-1; TRBD1 matches at 10 bases. Germline lookup yields CDR1 MRHNA and CDR2 SNTAGT. The CDR3 totals 15 residues. Germline trimming cut 3 bases from V and 6 bases from J; bases unmatched to any gene: 5. The CDR3 reads CASSDWDRGSNEQFF. The CDR3, as DNA: TGTGCCAGCAGTGATTGGGACAGGGGTTCCAATGAGCAGTTCTTC.

This chain connects TRBV19 to TRBJ1-2; 7 bases align to TRBD1. Trimming took 7 bases from V and 3 from J; bases not matched to a gene: 14. Germline CDR1 and CDR2: LNHDA and SQIVND (reference sequence). The CDR3 runs to 16 residues. The CDR3, as DNA: TGTGCCAGTAAACCGAGGGACAGCCATTACGACTATGGCTACACCTTC. Protein sequence: CASKPRDSHYDYGYTF.

The rearrangement uses TRBV4-2 and TRBJ2-7; 8 bases line up with TRBD2. J was trimmed by 7 bases and V by 1 base; bases with no gene match: 9. Per the germline V gene, CDR1 is LGHNA and CDR2 is YNFKEQ. This CDR3 contains 15 residues. CDR3 protein: CASSQGGAGVGEQYF. In DNA form, the CDR3 reads TGTGCCAGCAGCCAAGGGGGAGCGGGAGTCGGGGAGCAGTACTTC.

The genes are TRBV24-1 and TRBJ1-5; TRBD1 is a possible D gene (6 bases). V gave up 3 bases and J gave up 4 bases, with 12 bases separating them. The CDR3 totals 15 residues. The V gene's germline CDR1 is KGHDR and CDR2 SFDVKD. This CDR3 is CATSDGGGLNQPQHF. As DNA, the CDR3 is TGTGCCACCAGTGATGGTGGGGGCTTGAATCAGCCCCAGCATTTT.

V and J are TRBV28 and TRBJ2-7, with 9 positions matching TRBD1. V dropped 6 bases and J dropped 5; count of bases not matched to a gene: 5. Per the germline V gene, CDR1 is MDHEN and CDR2 is SYDVKM. The CDR3 is 13 residues long. This CDR3 reads CASRRQGGNEQYF. The CDR3 DNA reads as TGTGCCAGCAGGAGACAGGGGGGCAACGAGCAGTACTTC.

This clone was recorded a few times. The CDR3: CASSYSRVYYEQYF. The CDR3 DNA follows: TGTGCCAGCAGTTACTCGAGGGTTTACTACGAGCAGTACTTC. The V gene is TRBV6-6, the J gene TRBJ2-7; a weak D match, TRBD2 (5 bases). Germline V gene lookup returns CDR1 MNHNY and CDR2 SVGAGI (reference sequence). With 0 bases removed from V and 3 bases from J, the gap between germline ends came to 9 bases. The CDR3 sequence is 14 residues long.

The chain links TRBV7-3 to TRBJ2-1, with TRBD1 matching over 10 bases. The V segment lost 4 bases and the J segment 9 bases; nucleotides outside the gene matches: 9. The CDR3 covers 15 residues. In germline, CDR1 is SGHTA, CDR2 FQGTGA. The CDR3 bases are TGTGCCAGCAGCTCAACCGGGACAGGGGTTGTTGAGCAGTTCTTC. Translating it yields CASSSTGTGVVEQFF.

The chain links TRBV19 to TRBJ2-1; possible D gene TRBD2, 5 bases. Germline CDR1 reads LNHDA; CDR2 reads SQIVND (reference sequence). This CDR3 has 15 residues. V was pared by 3 bases and J by 4 bases, with 13 bases between. The CDR3 loop is CASSIAPGGYNEQFF. CDR3 coding DNA: TGTGCCAGTAGTATTGCCCCCGGCGGGTACAATGAGCAGTTCTTC.

This chain links TRBV15 with TRBJ1-5; 7 bases match TRBD1. The germline gives CDR1 LNHNV, CDR2 YYDKDF (reference sequence). Trimming cost V 1 base and J 6 bases; bases outside gene matches: 3. There are 14 residues in the CDR3. Written as DNA, the CDR3 is TGTGCCACCAGCAGAGCCCAGGGGGGTCAGCCCCAGCATTTT. This sequence encodes CATSRAQGGQPQHF.

The count of this clone is one. The rearrangement links TRBV6-5 to TRBJ2-7; TRBD2 might be the D (6 bases). Per the germline V gene, CDR1 is MNHEY and CDR2 is SVGAGI. There are 12 residues in the CDR3. V lost 4 bases and J lost 5, with 9 bases in between. CDR3 bases: TGTGCCAGCAGTTTATCGGGAGACGAGCAGTACTTC. Translating it yields CASSLSGDEQYF.

The chain employs TRBV24-1 and TRBJ1-4, with 11 bases that match TRBD1. J gave up 6 bases and V 4 bases, and 3 bases lay outside the gene matches. This CDR3 region has 15 residues. Germline V lookup: CDR1 KGHDR, CDR2 SFDVKD. CDR3 loop: CATSDPGQGDEKLFF. CDR3 DNA: TGTGCCACCAGTGACCCGGGACAGGGGGATGAAAAACTGTTTTTT.